This TCR beta chain was documented in a study of shared clonotypes between healthy human individuals. Background on the study: Aged 18 to 49, the donors were a couple of women and a few men.

The authors ran the assay at deep level. Sequenced by immunoSEQ multiplex PCR; TCRdb stores in-frame clones only, minus some. The sample includes just over 2,000,000 clones, roughly 94% seen only once; the top ten take roughly 1%. Selected positively for CCR7 and CD45RO-negative, naive CD8 cells excluded terminally differentiated effector memory CD45RA+ cells. Nashville, Tennessee was home to all donors, each a Caucasian adult. J gave up 5 bases and V 3 bases, and 12 bases lay outside the gene matches. The CDR3 is made up of 16 amino acids. Germline CDR1 and CDR2: SGHAT and FQDESV (reference sequence).

The clonotype comes from a man between 18 and 29 years old in good health. The V and J genes are TRBV11-1 and TRBJ2-5, with TRBD1 matching over 7 bases. Sequenced material: naive CD8+ T cells sorted from blood. The CDR3 DNA sequence: TGTGCCAGCAGCTTCTTACAGGGGATCCCGGAGGAGACCCAGTACTTC. Translating it yields CASSFLQGIPEETQYF.